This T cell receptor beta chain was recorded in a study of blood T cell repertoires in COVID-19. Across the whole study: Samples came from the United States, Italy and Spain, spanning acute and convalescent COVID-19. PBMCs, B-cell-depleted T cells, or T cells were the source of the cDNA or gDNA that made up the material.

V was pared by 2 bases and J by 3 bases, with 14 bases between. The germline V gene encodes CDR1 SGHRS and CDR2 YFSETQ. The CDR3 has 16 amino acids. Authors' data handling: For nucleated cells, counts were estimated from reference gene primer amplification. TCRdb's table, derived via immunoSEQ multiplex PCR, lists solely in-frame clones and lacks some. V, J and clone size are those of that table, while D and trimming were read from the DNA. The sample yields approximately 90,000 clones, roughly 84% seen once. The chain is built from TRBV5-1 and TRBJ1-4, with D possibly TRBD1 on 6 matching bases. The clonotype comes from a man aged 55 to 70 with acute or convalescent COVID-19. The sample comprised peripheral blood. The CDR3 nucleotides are TGCGCCAGCAGCTTACAGGGCCCTCGGCCTAATGAAAAACTGTTTTTT. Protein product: CASSLQGPRPNEKLFF.